This T cell receptor beta chain was sequenced for a study of T-cell memory formation after mild COVID-19. A remark on this clonotype: Its antigen is still unknown.

V trimming: 6 bases; J trimming: 3 bases; junction bases outside the gene matches: 11. The CDR3 extends over 16 amino acids. Looked up from germline, CDR1 is MNHEY and CDR2 is SVGAGI. MiXCR, run by TCRdb on the 5' RACE reads, gives a single entry per CDR3 protein. The sample holds about 350,000 distinct CDR3 sequences, roughly 13% seen once. Regarding the study as a whole: Balance between CD4 and CD8 was seen in clones contracting day 15 to 85, and a CD4+ lean was seen in later expanders. SARS-CoV-2 specificity of second-wave clones peaking day 37 was unconfirmed.

The sequencing sample was made of PBMCs or a T cell subset sorted from them (not recorded which). The rearrangement uses TRBV6-5 and TRBJ1-2, with 9 bases lining up with TRBD1. The source of this sequence is a young man who had mild COVID-19 (a few samples of this study predate the infection). Cell type and time point are not known. DNA for the CDR3: TGTGCCAGCAGCCCTGCCGGACAGGGGCAACACTATGGCTACACCTTC. It specifies CASSPAGQGQHYGYTF.